The 10 T cell receptor beta chains given below trace back to one sample, sequenced in a study of blood T cell repertoires in COVID-19. TCRdb keeps only in-frame clones here, not all; method: immunoSEQ multiplex PCR. The repertoire holds approximately 170,000 clones, approximately 83% seen once, with approximately 12% in the top ten. Sequences were obtained from peripheral blood. Receptors were obtained from a man aged 65-85 years who had recovered from COVID-19.

The chain links TRBV5-4 to TRBJ2-1; the match to TRBD2 covers 9 bases. The CDR3 length is 15 residues. The V gene's germline CDR1 is SGHNT and CDR2 YYREEE (reference sequence). The V gene end was trimmed by 0 bases and the J gene end by 5 bases; junction bases not matched to a gene: 3. The CDR3 nucleotides are TGTGCCAGCAGCTTGGATCTAGCGGGAAACAATGAGCAGTTCTTC. It translates to CASSLDLAGNNEQFF.

This clone was detected a few times. This sequence joins TRBV19 and TRBJ1-3, with a tentative D call TRBD1 (6 bases). Germline V gives CDR1 LNHDA, CDR2 SQIVND (reference sequence). Between the trimmed V and J ends, which lost 5 bases and 0 bases, there was a span of 20 bases. The CDR3 covers 18 residues. The CDR3 region is CASSSTPSAGASGNTIYF. The CDR3 nucleotides are TGTGCCAGTAGTTCTACCCCGTCCGCAGGGGCCTCTGGAAACACCATATATTTT.

J is TRBJ2-1 and V is TRBV30; D remains ambiguous. The V end lost 5 bases, the J end lost 4 bases, and 9 bases lay between the germline ends. The CDR3 extends over 12 amino acids. Germline assignment: CDR1 GTSNPN and CDR2 SVGIG (reference sequence). The chain's CDR3 is CAWDFGYNEQFF. The CDR3 DNA follows: TGTGCCTGGGACTTTGGTTACAATGAGCAGTTCTTC.

The chain combines TRBV10-3 with TRBJ1-2; 9 nucleotides match TRBD1. Germline CDR1 is ENHRY and CDR2 is SYGVKD. This CDR3 spans 17 amino acids. The junction had 11 bases not matched to a gene; V was cut back by 4 bases and J by 2 bases. CDR3 loop: CAISGTGDPSGNYGYTF. CDR3 coding DNA: TGTGCCATCAGTGGGACAGGGGACCCTTCGGGGAACTATGGCTACACCTTC.

The table lists this clone with a few counts. The V gene is TRBV11-3, the J gene TRBJ2-1; 9 positions agree with TRBD2. The CDR3 has 14 residues. The germline CDR1 and CDR2 sequences are SGHNT and YENEEA. The V and J ends lost 5 bases and 8 bases, in that order; junction bases with no gene match: 7. CDR3 sequence (DNA): TGTGCCAGCAGCCGCGGGAGGGCCAGTGATGAGCAGTTCTTC. This gives the protein CASSRGRASDEQFF. The complete variable domain, with remaining parts taken from reference TRBV11-3 and TRBJ2-1, reads EAGVVQSPRYKIIEKKQPVAFWCNPISGHNTLYWYLQNLGQGPELLIRYENEEAVDDSQLPKDRFSAERLKGVDSTLKIQPAELGDSAVYLCASSRGRASDEQFFGPGTRLTVL.

This clone was seen only a few times. V and J are TRBV4-2 and TRBJ2-1; possible D gene TRBD2, 6 bases. This CDR3 comprises 15 residues. V lost 4 bases to trimming and J lost 4 bases, with 14 bases between them. Per the germline V gene, CDR1 is LGHNA and CDR2 is YNFKEQ. The CDR3 loop reads CASSRLSGEYNEQFF. The CDR3 region has the DNA TGTGCCAGCAGCCGCCTATCGGGAGAGTACAATGAGCAGTTCTTC.

This clone was seen only once. This rearrangement joins TRBV28 to TRBJ2-2; 8 nucleotides agree with TRBD1. This CDR3 contains 14 residues. CDR1 is MDHEN, CDR2 SYDVKM, per germline. V trimming: 5 bases; J trimming: 7 bases; junction bases outside the gene matches: 6. For the CDR3, the DNA is TGTGCCAGCAGTCCAGGACAGGGAGGCGGGGAGCTGTTTTTT. This codes for CASSPGQGGGELFF.

The rearrangement uses TRBV14 and TRBJ2-3, with 15 bases lining up with TRBD2. The CDR3 is 21 residues long. Germline CDR1 SGHDN, CDR2 FVKESK. The junction had 12 bases not matched to a gene; V was cut back by 1 base and J by 1 base. The chain's CDR3 is CASSQAFRTSGRGFGTDTQYF. Here the CDR3 DNA reads TGTGCCAGCAGCCAAGCCTTTCGGACTAGCGGGAGGGGTTTTGGCACAGATACGCAGTATTTT. The whole variable domain, remainder taken from reference TRBV14 and TRBJ2-3, is EAGVTQFPSHSVIEKGQTVTLRCDPISGHDNLYWYRRVMGKEIKFLLHFVKESKQDESGMPNNRFLAERTGGTYSTLKVQPAELEDSGVYFCASSQAFRTSGRGFGTDTQYFGPGTRLTVL.

CDR3: CASSFTGKAGELFF. The CDR3 coding sequence is TGTGCCAGCAGTTTCACGGGGAAGGCCGGGGAGCTGTTTTTT. This sequence joins TRBV28 and TRBJ2-2, with D perhaps TRBD2 (5 bases). This CDR3 contains 14 residues. The V end was cut by 3 bases, the J end by 6 bases, with 11 bases between. The germline V gene encodes CDR1 MDHEN and CDR2 SYDVKM. The full variable domain, with the rest looked up from reference TRBV28 and TRBJ2-2, is DVKVTQSSRYLVKRTGEKVFLECVQDMDHENMFWYRQDPGLGLRLIYFSYDVKMKEKGDIPEGYSVSREKKERFSLILESASTNQTSMYLCASSFTGKAGELFFGEGSRLTVL.

The chain recombines TRBV5-4 with TRBJ1-1; weak D call: TRBD1 (5 bases). Trimming left V 4 bases short and J 3 bases short, with 16 bases between. The CDR3 has 15 residues. The germline V gene has CDR1 SGHNT and CDR2 YYREEE (reference sequence). DNA of the CDR3: TGTGCCAGCAGCGCCGGGGCCGGGAGGGACACTGAAGCTTTCTTT. It is translated as CASSAGAGRDTEAFF. Full variable domain (rest looked up from reference TRBV5-4 and TRBJ1-1): ETGVTQSPTHLIKTRGQQVTLRCSSQSGHNTVSWYQQALGQGPQFIFQYYREEENGRGNFPPRFSGLQFPNYSSELNVNALELDDSALYLCASSAGAGRDTEAFFGQGTRLTVV.